The T cell receptor (beta chain) under discussion was sequenced for a study of cytomegalovirus exposure and HLA in healthy donors. Whole-study results and caveats: Specificity of a few CMV-associated chains for CMV antigens was verified in vitro. Near-uniform donor sequencing depth was presumed by presence/absence analyses. Previously analyzed data showed that most TCR beta V segments were productive at a frequency of about 90% or about 30%. While the bulk of TCR sequences proved rare, some public TCRs turned up in many donors.

The PCR contained 60 Vbeta and 13 Jbeta primers. The method was immunoSEQ multiplex PCR; TCRdb's version includes in-frame clones alone and lacks a portion of them. The sample includes about 180,000 clones, approximately 80% of them seen just once. With regard to this clone: Antigen unknown.

With 1 base removed from V and 4 bases from J, the gap between germline ends came to 16 bases. The V gene's germline CDR1 is SGHDN and CDR2 FVKESK. CDR3 size: 16 residues. The chain employs TRBV14 and TRBJ1-2; D is unresolved. The sequencing input was PBMCs. The clonotype was recovered from a girl aged 5 to 17 in good health and CMV-seropositive. CDR3 amino acids: CASSQAGVYSAYGYTF. CDR3 coding DNA: TGTGCCAGCAGCCAAGCCGGGGTTTATTCAGCCTATGGCTACACCTTC.